These 13 T cell receptor beta chains were sequenced from one sample in a study of blood T cell repertoires in COVID-19. Data came from immunoSEQ multiplex PCR; TCRdb stores just in-frame clones and leaves some out. This sample has 250,000 to 350,000 clones, with roughly 80% found just once. Source material: peripheral blood. The origin of the receptors is a human donor with COVID-19, enrolled during active disease. The donor label of this sample is uncertain.

The V gene is TRBV5-5, the J gene TRBJ1-1; 11 bases map to TRBD1. This CDR3 has 14 residues. Germline loops: CDR1 SGHKS, CDR2 YYEKEE (reference sequence). V was pared by 5 bases and J by 3 bases, with 3 bases of the junction left unmatched. In DNA form, the CDR3 reads TGTGCCAGCAGGTGGGACAGGGGGGACACTGAAGCTTTCTTT. Its translation is CASRWDRGDTEAFF.

The chain joins TRBV5-4 to TRBJ2-1; D remains unclear. V dropped 0 bases and J dropped 5 bases, with 12 bases sitting between them. From germline, CDR1 is SGHNT and CDR2 YYREEE (reference sequence). This CDR3 is built from 15 residues. For the CDR3, the DNA is TGTGCCAGCAGCTTGGGCCCAGCCCGGGACAATGAGCAGTTCTTC. Amino acids: CASSLGPARDNEQFF.

A word on this clone: An end of the junction does not agree with germline; a read error may underlie this. The V and J genes are TRBV19 and TRBJ2-2; TRBD2 agrees at 10 bases. The CDR3 consists of 15 residues. The germline V gene has CDR1 LNHDA and CDR2 SQIVND (reference sequence). The CDR3 nucleotides are TGTGCCAGTAGTCATGTACTAGCGGGACGGGGGGGGCTGTTTTTT. As protein: CASSHVLAGRGGLFF.

The rearrangement joins TRBV5-1 to TRBJ2-1; possibly TRBD2 for D (5 bases). V was pared by 0 bases and J by 2 bases, with 12 bases between. This CDR3 is built from 16 residues. CDR1 and CDR2 from the germline V gene are SGHRS and YFSETQ. CDR3 in DNA: TGCGCCAGCAGCTTGGTTGAGGGCGTGACCTACAATGAGCAGTTCTTC. It translates to CASSLVEGVTYNEQFF.

The V and J genes are TRBV28 and TRBJ2-3; TRBD2 might be the D (6 bases). CDR1 is MDHEN and CDR2 is SYDVKM in the germline V gene. The CDR3 sequence is 15 residues long. V was clipped by 7 bases and J by 3 bases, with 17 bases between them. CDR3 region: CASIFTGRQTDTQYF. The CDR3 nucleotides read TGTGCCAGCATTTTTACCGGGAGACAGACAGATACGCAGTATTTT.

The rearrangement uses TRBV6-5 and TRBJ1-2, with D hard to call. V lost 9 bases and J lost 4, with 18 bases in between. There are 14 residues in the CDR3. From germline, CDR1 is MNHEY and CDR2 SVGAGI. DNA of the CDR3: TGTGCCAGTTCGCCTAATGACGGCGGCTATGGCTACACCTTC. It yields the protein CASSPNDGGYGYTF.

The chain combines TRBV7-2 with TRBJ2-1; 8 bases are shared with TRBD2. The CDR3 spans 16 residues. CDR1 is SGHTA and CDR2 is FQGNSA in the germline V gene. Trimming cost V 4 bases and J 3 bases; bases outside gene matches: 8. Here the CDR3 reads CASSSRRLAGYNEQFF. The CDR3 DNA sequence: TGTGCCAGCAGCTCGCGTAGGCTAGCGGGCTACAATGAGCAGTTCTTC.

V is TRBV5-4 and J is TRBJ2-7; the match to TRBD2 covers 13 bases. From germline, CDR1 is SGHNT and CDR2 YYREEE (reference sequence). With 4 bases clipped from V and 0 bases from J, the junction kept 4 bases outside the gene matches. The CDR3 covers 16 residues. The CDR3 sequence: CASSTRLAGGSYEQYF. The CDR3 DNA reads TGTGCCAGCAGCACGAGACTAGCGGGGGGCTCCTACGAGCAGTACTTC.

The chain carries TRBV28 and TRBJ2-3; the D gene is possibly TRBD2 (5 bases). The germline gives CDR1 MDHEN, CDR2 SYDVKM. Trimming left V 5 bases short and J 0 bases short, with 12 bases between. The CDR3 consists of 15 residues. In DNA, the CDR3 is TGTGCCAGCAGTACCCCGAGGACTAGCACAGATACGCAGTATTTT. Protein product: CASSTPRTSTDTQYF.

This sequence joins TRBV19 and TRBJ2-7; 11 bases fit TRBD1. Germline V lookup: CDR1 LNHDA, CDR2 SQIVND (reference sequence). The CDR3 totals 15 residues. The trim removed 5 bases at V and 1 base at J, leaving 4 bases unmatched. CDR3 sequence (DNA): TGTGCCAGTAGTTTAGGGACAGGGGGTTCCTACGAGCAGTACTTC. The encoded protein is CASSLGTGGSYEQYF.

This clone came up a few times. The V gene is TRBV27, the J gene TRBJ2-5; D gene uncertain. The CDR3 consists of 14 residues. V was trimmed by 5 bases and J by 2 bases, leaving 12 bases between them. Germline-derived CDR1 and CDR2 are MNHEY and SMNVEV (reference sequence). DNA of the CDR3: TGTGCCAGCAGTCAATTGGGCAGTCAAGAGACCCAGTACTTC. Amino acid sequence: CASSQLGSQETQYF.

The V gene is TRBV7-2, the J gene TRBJ2-7; 10 nucleotides match TRBD1. With V trimmed by 0 bases and J by 5 bases, 1 base remained unmatched. CDR3 length: 14 amino acids. Germline V CDR1 and CDR2: SGHTA, FQGNSA. Here the CDR3 reads CASSLAGTGDEQYF. In DNA form, the CDR3 reads TGTGCCAGCAGCTTAGCCGGGACAGGGGACGAGCAGTACTTC. Full variable domain (rest looked up from reference TRBV7-2 and TRBJ2-7): GAGVSQSPSNKVTEKGKDVELRCDPISGHTALYWYRQSLGQGLEFLIYFQGNSAPDKSGLPSDRFSAERTGGSVSTLTIQRTQQEDSAVYLCASSLAGTGDEQYFGPGTRLTVT.

The CDR3 region is CASRWGGGSATEAFF. The CDR3 DNA follows: TGTGCCAGTAGATGGGGAGGGGGTAGTGCCACTGAAGCTTTCTTT. The V gene is TRBV19, the J gene TRBJ1-1; a possible D gene is TRBD1 (6 bases). V gave up 6 bases and J gave up 4 bases, with 18 bases separating them. Germline V CDR1 and CDR2: LNHDA, SQIVND (reference sequence). The CDR3 length is 15 residues. The full variable domain, in which reference TRBV19 and TRBJ1-1 provide the parts outside the CDR3, is DGGITQSPKYLFRKEGQNVTLSCEQNLNHDAMYWYRQDPGQGLRLIYYSQIVNDFQKGDIAEGYSVSREKKESFPLTVTSAQKNPTAFYLCASRWGGGSATEAFFGQGTRLTVV.